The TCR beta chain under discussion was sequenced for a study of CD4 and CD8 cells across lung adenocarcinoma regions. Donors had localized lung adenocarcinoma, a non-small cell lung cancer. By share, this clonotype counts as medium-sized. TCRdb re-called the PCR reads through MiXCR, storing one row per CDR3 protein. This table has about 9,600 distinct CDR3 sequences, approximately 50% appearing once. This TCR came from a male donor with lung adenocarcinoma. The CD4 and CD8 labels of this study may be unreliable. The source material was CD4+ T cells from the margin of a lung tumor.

The CDR3 DNA reads TGTGCCAGAAGCGACTCGACGAACTACGAGCAGTACTTC. Its translation is CARSDSTNYEQYF. The V gene is TRBV5-3, the J gene TRBJ2-7, with D uncertain. TRBV5-3 is an open reading frame whose function is uncertain. Trimming stripped 4 bases from V and 3 bases from J, with 11 bases between. CDR3 length: 13 amino acids.